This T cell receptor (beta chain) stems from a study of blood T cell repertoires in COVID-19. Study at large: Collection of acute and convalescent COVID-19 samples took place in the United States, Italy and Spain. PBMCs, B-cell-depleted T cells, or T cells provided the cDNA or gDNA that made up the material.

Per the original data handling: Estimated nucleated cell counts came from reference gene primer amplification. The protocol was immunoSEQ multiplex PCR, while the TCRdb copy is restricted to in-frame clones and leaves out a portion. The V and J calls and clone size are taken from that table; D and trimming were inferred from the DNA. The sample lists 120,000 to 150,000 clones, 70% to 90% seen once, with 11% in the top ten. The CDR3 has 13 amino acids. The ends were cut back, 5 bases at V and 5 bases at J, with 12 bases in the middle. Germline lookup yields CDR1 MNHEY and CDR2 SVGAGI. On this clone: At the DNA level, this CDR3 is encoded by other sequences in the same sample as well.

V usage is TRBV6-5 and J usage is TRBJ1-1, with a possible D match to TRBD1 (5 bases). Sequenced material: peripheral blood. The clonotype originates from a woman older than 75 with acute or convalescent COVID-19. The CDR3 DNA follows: TGTGCCAGCAGTACCCCGGGGGGGACTGAAGCTTTCTTT. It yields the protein CASSTPGGTEAFF.